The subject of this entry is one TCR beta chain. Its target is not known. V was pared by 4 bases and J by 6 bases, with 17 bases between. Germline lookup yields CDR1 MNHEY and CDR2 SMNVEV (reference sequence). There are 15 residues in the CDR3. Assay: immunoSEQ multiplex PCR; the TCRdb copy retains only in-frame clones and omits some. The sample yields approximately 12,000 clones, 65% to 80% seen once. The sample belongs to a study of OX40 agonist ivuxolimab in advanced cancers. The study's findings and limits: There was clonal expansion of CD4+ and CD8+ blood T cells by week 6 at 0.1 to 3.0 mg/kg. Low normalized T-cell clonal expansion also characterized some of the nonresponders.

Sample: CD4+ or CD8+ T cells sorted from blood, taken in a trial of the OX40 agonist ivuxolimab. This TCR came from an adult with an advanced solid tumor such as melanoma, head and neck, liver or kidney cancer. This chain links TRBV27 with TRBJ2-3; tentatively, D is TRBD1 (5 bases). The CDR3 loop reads CASSSPNPAGDTQYF. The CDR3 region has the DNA TGTGCCAGCAGTTCACCGAACCCGGCAGGGGATACGCAGTATTTT.